The rows below give T cell receptor beta chains drawn from one sample of a study of blood T cell repertoires in COVID-19. Generated by immunoSEQ multiplex PCR, the TCRdb table keeps only in-frame clones and is missing some. Of around 250,000 clones in the sample, around 88% were seen once. The sample consisted of peripheral blood. The receptors shown here come from a man older than 75 with acute or convalescent COVID-19. CDR3s leave out the opening cysteine and the closing phenylalanine or tryptophan.

TRBV5-1	TRBJ2-3	ASSLEGQSTDTQY
TRBV3-1/TRBV3-2	TRBJ2-7	ASSQERQQY
TRBV5-1	TRBJ1-2	ASSLAAGTESGYT
TRBV25-1	TRBJ2-1	ASSEDFSYNEQF
TRBV5-6	TRBJ2-2	ASSLGLAGLTGELF
TRBV7-3	TRBJ2-1	ASSYVPAGAQF
TRBV4-2	TRBJ1-5	ASSPRDSLNQPQH
TRBV24-1	TRBJ1-5	ATSDFSSNQPQH
TRBV11-2	TRBJ2-3	ASRRTGVTDTQY
TRBV5-4	TRBJ1-4	ASSTTAATNEKLF
TRBV28	TRBJ1-1	ASSLAQGLMNTEAF
TRBV20-1	TRBJ1-2	SASAGYGYT
TRBV28	TRBJ1-2	ASSPIRQGLGGYT
TRBV3-1/TRBV3-2	TRBJ2-7	ASSQDWGLAGLAYEQY
TRBV28	TRBJ2-7	ASSLAGNTYEQY
TRBV24-1	TRBJ1-2	ATSDPAGTSYGYT
TRBV2	TRBJ1-3	ASRDSGAWGNTIY
TRBV7-9	TRBJ2-2	ASSLSSSGRAGELF
TRBV6-5	TRBJ2-7	ASSPEPGYEQY
TRBV3-1/TRBV3-2	TRBJ2-5	ASSQDQTGPQETQY
TRBV2	TRBJ1-1	ASAAGTEAF
TRBV18	TRBJ1-2	ASSPDLGQGGYGYT
TRBV5-4	TRBJ2-3	ASSLAGGPGDTQY